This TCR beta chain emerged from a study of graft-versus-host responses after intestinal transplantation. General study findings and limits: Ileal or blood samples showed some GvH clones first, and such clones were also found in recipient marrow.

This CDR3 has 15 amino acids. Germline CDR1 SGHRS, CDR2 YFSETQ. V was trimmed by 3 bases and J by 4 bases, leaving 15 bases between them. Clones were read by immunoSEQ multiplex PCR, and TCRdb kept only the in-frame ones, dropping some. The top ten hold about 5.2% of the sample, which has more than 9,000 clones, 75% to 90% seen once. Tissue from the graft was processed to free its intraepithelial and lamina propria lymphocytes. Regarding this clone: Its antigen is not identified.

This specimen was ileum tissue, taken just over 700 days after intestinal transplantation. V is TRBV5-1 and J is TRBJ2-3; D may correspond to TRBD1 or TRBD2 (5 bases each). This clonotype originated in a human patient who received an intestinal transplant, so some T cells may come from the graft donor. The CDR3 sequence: CASSSSGDPADTQYF. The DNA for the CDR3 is TGCGCCAGCAGCTCATCCGGGGACCCGGCAGATACGCAGTATTTT. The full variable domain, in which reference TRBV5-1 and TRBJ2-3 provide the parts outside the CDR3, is KAGVTQTPRYLIKTRGQQVTLSCSPISGHRSVSWYQQTPGQGLQFLFEYFSETQRNKGNFPGRFSGRQFSNSRSEMNVSTLELGDSALYLCASSSSGDPADTQYFGPGTRLTVL.